The 10 T cell receptor beta chains given below trace back to one sample, sequenced in a study of blood T cell repertoires in COVID-19. The repertoire was sequenced with immunoSEQ multiplex PCR; TCRdb's copy has only in-frame clones and lacks some. The table records about 140,000 clones, about 80% of them present only once. The sequencing input was PBMCs or T cells enriched from blood (not recorded which). All receptors derive from a woman aged 45-59 years who had recovered from COVID-19.

DNA of the CDR3: TGTGCCAGCAGCTCCCTATACAGGGGCCCTGGCACCTTC. Encoded protein: CASSSLYRGPGTF. The V gene is TRBV28, the J gene TRBJ1-2; TRBD1 agrees at 7 bases. J was trimmed by 13 bases and V by 6 bases; bases with no gene match: 14. CDR1 is MDHEN and CDR2 is SYDVKM in the germline V gene. The CDR3 spans 13 residues.

The chain employs TRBV19 and TRBJ2-2; a possible D gene is TRBD2 (5 bases). The CDR3 extends over 16 amino acids. The ends were cut back, 7 bases at V and 0 bases at J, with 15 bases in the middle. Germline V gives CDR1 LNHDA, CDR2 SQIVND (reference sequence). This CDR3 is CASTTNGVTNTGELFF. The CDR3 DNA sequence: TGTGCCAGTACCACCAACGGGGTCACGAACACCGGGGAGCTGTTTTTT.

This clone was counted many times. The chain couples TRBV27 to TRBJ2-7, with 8 positions matching TRBD1. Unmatched junction bases numbered 1, after V lost 6 bases and J lost 0 bases. The germline gives CDR1 MNHEY, CDR2 SMNVEV (reference sequence). This CDR3 contains 13 residues. The CDR3 sequence: CASRDRDSYEQYF. CDR3 in DNA: TGTGCCAGCAGGGACAGGGACTCCTACGAGCAGTACTTC.

The rearrangement links TRBV5-5 to TRBJ2-5, with TRBD2 matching 10 bases. Germline V CDR1 and CDR2: SGHKS, YYEKEE (reference sequence). The CDR3 consists of 19 residues. With 6 bases clipped from V and 2 bases from J, the junction kept 19 bases outside the gene matches. The CDR3 is CASTGAATSGLGPQETQYF. DNA for the CDR3: TGTGCCAGCACCGGGGCCGCGACTAGCGGGCTAGGTCCTCAAGAGACCCAGTACTTC.

The CDR3 coding sequence is TGTGCCACCAGTAGACAGGCAACTTTAGGCTATGGCTACACCTTC. This encodes CATSRQATLGYGYTF. The chain couples TRBV15 to TRBJ1-2, with a weak D call TRBD1 (6 bases). With 6 bases removed from V and 4 bases from J, the gap between germline ends came to 18 bases. From germline, CDR1 is LNHNV and CDR2 YYDKDF (reference sequence). The CDR3 loop spans 15 amino acids.

The chain combines TRBV2 with TRBJ1-2; D gene ambiguous. The CDR3 is 11 residues long. The V end was cut by 6 bases, the J end by 5 bases, with 7 bases between. Germline V lookup: CDR1 SNHLY, CDR2 FYNNEI. The DNA for the CDR3 is TGTGCCAGCAGGGGAGGGTATGGCTACACCTTC. Residues: CASRGGYGYTF.

This chain connects TRBV19 to TRBJ1-1, with 8 nucleotides matching TRBD1. V lost 3 bases to trimming and J lost 1 base; unmatched junction nucleotides: 7. This CDR3 is 16 amino acids long. The germline CDR1 and CDR2 sequences are LNHDA and SQIVND (reference sequence). CDR3 DNA: TGTGCCAGTAGTATGTACAGGGGGAATTGGAACACTGAAGCTTTCTTT. Translating gives CASSMYRGNWNTEAFF.

The chain joins TRBV18 to TRBJ1-3, with no clear D. This CDR3 contains 15 residues. Per the germline V gene, CDR1 is KGHSH and CDR2 is LQKENI. The V and J ends lost 3 bases and 3 bases respectively, with 12 bases between them. CDR3 nucleotides: TGTGCCAGCTCACCCCCGGAGGGAGTTGGAAACACCATATATTTT. Its translation is CASSPPEGVGNTIYF. Full variable domain (missing parts from reference TRBV18 and TRBJ1-3): NAGVMQNPRHLVRRRGQEARLRCSPMKGHSHVYWYRQLPEEGLKFMVYLQKENIIDESGMPKERFSAEFPKEGPSILRIQQVVRGDSAAYFCASSPPEGVGNTIYFGEGSWLTVV.

This clone appeared once. The chain is built from TRBV18 and TRBJ1-6; 7 nucleotides align to TRBD1. Per the germline V gene, CDR1 is KGHSH and CDR2 is LQKENI. Losses at the gene ends were 5 bases for V and 8 bases for J; bases not matched to a gene: 9. The CDR3 contains 15 residues. CDR3 residues: CASSDRRQGDSPLHF. The DNA for the CDR3 is TGTGCCAGCTCAGACCGGCGTCAGGGGGATTCACCCCTCCACTTT.

CDR3 DNA sequence: TGTGCCAGCAGCGTCTACAGGGAGGGCGGCTCACCCCTCCACTTT. Its protein product is CASSVYREGGSPLHF. This chain connects TRBV9 to TRBJ1-6; a weak D match, TRBD1 (6 bases). The CDR3 loop spans 15 amino acids. CDR1 is SGDLS, CDR2 YYNGEE, per germline. V dropped 2 bases and J dropped 10 bases, with 16 bases sitting between them.